This T cell receptor beta chain was captured in a study of cytomegalovirus exposure and HLA in healthy donors. The CDR3 has 15 amino acids. The ends lost 5 bases at V and 5 bases at J; junction bases unmatched: 12. The germline V gene has CDR1 SGHAT and CDR2 FQDESV (reference sequence). PCR involved 60 Vbeta and 13 Jbeta primers. The method was immunoSEQ multiplex PCR; TCRdb's version includes in-frame clones alone and lacks a portion of them. The sample carries some 130,000 clones, 76% recorded once. The receptor was isolated from a middle-aged man in good health and CMV-seronegative. The J gene is TRBJ2-7, the V gene TRBV11-1, with 7 bases lining up with TRBD1. The sample taken for sequencing was PBMCs. The CDR3 is CASSLGQPVTNEQYF. CDR3 sequence (DNA): TGTGCCAGCAGCCTGGGACAGCCCGTAACCAACGAGCAGTACTTC. The variable domain in full, with the rest retrieved from reference TRBV11-1 and TRBJ2-7, is EAEVAQSPRYKITEKSQAVAFWCDPISGHATLYWYRQILGQGPELLVQFQDESVVDDSQLPKDRFSAERLKGVDSTLKIQPAELGDSAMYLCASSLGQPVTNEQYFGPGTRLTVT.